This T cell receptor beta chain emerged from a study of identical twins. General observations from the study: Excess twin sharing in beta out-of-frame sequences was weaker.

Template switching (which added a universal primer site) was used, and cDNA carried unique molecular identifiers. Using its own MiXCR run on the 5' RACE reads, TCRdb lists one record per CDR3 protein. The sample yields about 160,000 distinct CDR3 sequences, under 4.5% seen once. Trimming took 5 bases from V and 4 from J; bases not matched to a gene: 7. The CDR3 is made up of 14 amino acids. Germline CDR1 SEHNR, CDR2 FQNEAQ (reference sequence). This clonotype was counted at least ten times. Its target is unknown. The rearrangement uses TRBV7-9 and TRBJ2-5; TRBD1 agrees at 7 bases. Sequenced sample: memory T cells sorted from blood. The TCR comes from a man between 18 and 29 years old in good health. CDR3: CASSIRTGRETQYF. CDR3 nucleotides: TGTGCCAGCAGCATACGGACAGGAAGAGAGACCCAGTACTTC.